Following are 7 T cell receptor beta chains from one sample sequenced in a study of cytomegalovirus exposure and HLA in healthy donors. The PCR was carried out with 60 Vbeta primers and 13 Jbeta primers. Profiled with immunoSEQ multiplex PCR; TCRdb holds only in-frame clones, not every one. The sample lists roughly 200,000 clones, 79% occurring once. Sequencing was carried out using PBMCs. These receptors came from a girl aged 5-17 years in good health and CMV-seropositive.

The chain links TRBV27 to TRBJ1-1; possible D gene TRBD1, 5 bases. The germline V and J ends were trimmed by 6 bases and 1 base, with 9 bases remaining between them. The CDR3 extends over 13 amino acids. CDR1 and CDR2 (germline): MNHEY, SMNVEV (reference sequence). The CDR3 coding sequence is TGTGCCAGCAGGGGGCTGGAGAACACTGAAGCTTTCTTT. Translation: CASRGLENTEAFF.

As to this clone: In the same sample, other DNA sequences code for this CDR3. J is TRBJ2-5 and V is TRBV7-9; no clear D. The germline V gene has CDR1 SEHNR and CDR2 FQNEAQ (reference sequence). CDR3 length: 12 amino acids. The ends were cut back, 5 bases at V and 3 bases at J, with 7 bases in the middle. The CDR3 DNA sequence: TGTGCCAGCAGCCGCGCGGAAGAGACCCAGTACTTC. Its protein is CASSRAEETQYF.

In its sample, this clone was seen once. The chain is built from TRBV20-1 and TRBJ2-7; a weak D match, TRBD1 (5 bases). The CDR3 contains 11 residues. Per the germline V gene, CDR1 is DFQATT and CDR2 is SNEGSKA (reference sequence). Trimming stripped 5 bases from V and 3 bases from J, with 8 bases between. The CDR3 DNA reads TGCAGTGCTCTGACAGTCTACGAGCAGTACTTC. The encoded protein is CSALTVYEQYF.

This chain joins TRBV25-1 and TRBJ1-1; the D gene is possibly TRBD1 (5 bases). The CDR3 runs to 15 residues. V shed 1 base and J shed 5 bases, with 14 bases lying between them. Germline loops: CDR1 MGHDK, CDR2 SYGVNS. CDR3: CASSESSPRETEAFF. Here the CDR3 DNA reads TGTGCCAGCAGTGAATCCAGCCCCAGGGAAACTGAAGCTTTCTTT.

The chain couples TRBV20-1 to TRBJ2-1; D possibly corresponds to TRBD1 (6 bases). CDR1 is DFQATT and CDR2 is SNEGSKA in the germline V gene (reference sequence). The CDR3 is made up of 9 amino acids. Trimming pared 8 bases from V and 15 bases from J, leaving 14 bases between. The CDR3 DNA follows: TGCAGTCAGGGACACACACGGTTCTTC. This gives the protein CSQGHTRFF.

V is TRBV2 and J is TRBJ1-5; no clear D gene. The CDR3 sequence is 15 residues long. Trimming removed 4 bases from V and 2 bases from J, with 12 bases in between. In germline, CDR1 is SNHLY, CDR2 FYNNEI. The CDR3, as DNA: TGTGCCAGCAGTGGGACGGTGGGAGGCAATCAGCCCCAGCATTTT. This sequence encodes CASSGTVGGNQPQHF.

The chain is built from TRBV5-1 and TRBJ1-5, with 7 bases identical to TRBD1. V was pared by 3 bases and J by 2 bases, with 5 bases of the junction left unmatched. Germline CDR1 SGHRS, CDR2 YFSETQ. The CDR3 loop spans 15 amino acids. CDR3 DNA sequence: TGCGCCAGCAGCTCTACAGGGGTTGGCAATCAGCCCCAGCATTTT. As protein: CASSSTGVGNQPQHF.